This T cell receptor (beta chain) derives from a study of CD8 T cells in ankylosing spondylitis. MiXCR, applied by TCRdb to the 5' RACE reads, yields one record per CDR3 protein. The repertoire holds about 130,000 distinct CDR3 sequences, with about 6.4% as singletons. This clonotype showed up many times. The CDR3 extends over 14 amino acids. Deletions cut 6 bases from V and 0 bases from J, with 13 bases between. The germline V gene has CDR1 DFQATT and CDR2 SNEGSKA (reference sequence). The chain combines TRBV20-1 with TRBJ2-3; D remains ambiguous. The clonotype comes from a male donor with ankylosing spondylitis or in good health (not recorded which). Specimen: blood, either unsorted or a sorted T cell fraction (not recorded which). The DNA for the CDR3 is TGCAGTGCCCCGAGTCAGCGCAGCACAGATACGCAGTATTTT. It is translated as CSAPSQRSTDTQYF.